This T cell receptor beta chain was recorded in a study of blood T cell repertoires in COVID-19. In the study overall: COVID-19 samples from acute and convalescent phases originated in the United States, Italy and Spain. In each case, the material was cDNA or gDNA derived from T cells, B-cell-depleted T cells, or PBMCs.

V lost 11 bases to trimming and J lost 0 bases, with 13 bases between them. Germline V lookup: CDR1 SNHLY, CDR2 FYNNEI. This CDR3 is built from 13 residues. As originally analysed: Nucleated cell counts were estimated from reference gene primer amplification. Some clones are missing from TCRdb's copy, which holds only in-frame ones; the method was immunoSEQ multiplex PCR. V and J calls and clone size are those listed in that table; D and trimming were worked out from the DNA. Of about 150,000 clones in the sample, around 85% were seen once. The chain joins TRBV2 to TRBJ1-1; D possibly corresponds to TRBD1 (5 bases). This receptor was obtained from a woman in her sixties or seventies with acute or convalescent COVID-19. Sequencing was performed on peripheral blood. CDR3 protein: CARGGGMNTEAFF. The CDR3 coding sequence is TGTGCCCGGGGCGGGGGGATGAACACTGAAGCTTTCTTT.